This T cell receptor beta chain comes out of a study of OX40 agonist ivuxolimab in advanced cancers. This clone has only one observation. CDR3 length equals 14 residues. Trimming took 4 bases from V and 5 from J; bases not matched to a gene: 3. Per germline, CDR1 SGHDT and CDR2 YYEEEE. Assay used: immunoSEQ multiplex PCR; TCRdb lists only in-frame clones, some missing. The repertoire has some 84,000 clones, 92% of them found once; the top ten carry over 8.5%. This clonotype was obtained from an adult with an advanced solid tumor such as melanoma, head and neck, liver or kidney cancer. The gene calls are TRBV5-6 and TRBJ1-6; 7 bases are shared with TRBD1. The sample in question was CD4+ or CD8+ T cells sorted from blood, obtained in a trial of the OX40 agonist ivuxolimab. The CDR3 loop is CASSKTGNNSPLHF. CDR3 DNA: TGTGCCAGCAGCAAGACAGGGAATAATTCACCCCTCCACTTT.